The next 25 T cell receptor beta chains were all read from a single sample in a study of T cells after yellow fever vaccination. TCRdb independently ran MiXCR on the 5' RACE reads; one entry per CDR3 protein. In the table there are approximately 510,000 distinct CDR3 sequences, less than 25% of which are singletons. Sample: PBMCs, taken approximately 22 days after the first yellow fever vaccination. Receptors originate from a man aged 18 to 30 who received the YFV17D yellow fever vaccine.

The chain couples TRBV28 to TRBJ2-7, with TRBD1 matching over 9 bases. V shed 3 bases, J shed 6 bases, and the junction held 9 bases outside the gene matches. The CDR3 runs to 15 residues. Germline V gene sequence: CDR1 MDHEN, CDR2 SYDVKM. CDR3 nucleotide sequence: TGTGCCAGCAGTTTTGCTGACAGGGGGTATCGCGAGCAGTACGTC. Protein sequence: CASSFADRGYREQYV.

The chain joins TRBV4-3 to TRBJ2-7; the D gene is possibly TRBD2 (6 bases). The CDR3 has 15 residues. Between the trimmed V and J ends, which lost 2 bases and 4 bases, there was a span of 15 bases. Germline V lookup: CDR1 LGHNA, CDR2 YSLEER. The CDR3 region is CASSQFPGTSYEQYF. As DNA, the CDR3 is TGCGCCAGCAGCCAATTCCCCGGGACTTCGTACGAGCAGTACTTC.

The rearrangement links TRBV9 to TRBJ2-5, with D unresolved. The V gene's germline CDR1 is SGDLS and CDR2 YYNGEE. V lost 0 bases, J lost 4 bases, and 13 bases lay in between. CDR3 length: 15 residues. The CDR3 DNA reads TGTGCCAGCAGCGTAGCTGGCGGCCCTCCAGAGACCCAGTACTTC. Its translation is CASSVAGGPPETQYF.

Only one count was recorded for this clonotype. V and J are TRBV4-3 and TRBJ2-3; D is possibly TRBD2 (6 bases). The length of the CDR3 is 17 residues. V was shortened by 3 bases and J by 6 bases, with 22 bases between the two germline ends. The V gene's germline CDR1 is LGHNA and CDR2 YSLEER. The CDR3: CASSQALGGPPTDTQYF. CDR3 in DNA: TGCGCCAGCAGCCAGGCCCTGGGGGGACCTCCAACGGATACGCAGTATTTT.

This clonotype was seen more than once but under ten times. The J gene is TRBJ2-5, the V gene TRBV20-1; 11 bases line up with TRBD2. Germline lookup yields CDR1 DFQATT and CDR2 SNEGSKA (reference sequence). The CDR3 spans 15 residues. V was pared by 5 bases and J by 11 bases, with 16 bases of the junction left unmatched. The CDR3 loop is CSAYSGGAPRSLQYF. The CDR3 DNA reads as TGCAGTGCTTATAGCGGGGGGGCCCCCAGAAGTCTTCAGTACTTC.

This clonotype was detected a few times. The rearrangement uses TRBV4-1 and TRBJ1-1, with 7 bases lining up with TRBD1. This CDR3 spans 15 amino acids. Trimming removed 3 bases from V and 1 base from J; junction bases left unmatched: 5. Germline assignment: CDR1 MGHRA and CDR2 YSYEKL. CDR3 residues: CASSQPDRPNTEAFF. In nucleotides, the CDR3 is TGCGCCAGCAGCCAGCCGGACAGGCCGAACACTGAAGCTTTCTTT.

The rearrangement uses TRBV15 and TRBJ1-1; no definite D call. V lost 1 base and J lost 8, with 14 bases in between. The CDR3 length is 14 residues. Germline CDR1 and CDR2: LNHNV and YYDKDF (reference sequence). CDR3 DNA: TGTGCCACCAGCAGAGTCATTTTGGGGAAGGAAGCTTTCTTT. It specifies CATSRVILGKEAFF.

The rearrangement links TRBV7-2 to TRBJ2-1, with TRBD2 matching 9 bases. The germline V gene encodes CDR1 SGHTA and CDR2 FQGNSA. The length of the CDR3 is 14 residues. V dropped 0 bases and J dropped 14; count of bases not matched to a gene: 8. CDR3 bases: TGTGCCAGCAGCTTAGCCCCTAGCGGGGTTACCAAGTTCTTC. It specifies CASSLAPSGVTKFF. Full variable domain (remainder filled in from reference TRBV7-2 and TRBJ2-1): GAGVSQSPSNKVTEKGKDVELRCDPISGHTALYWYRQSLGQGLEFLIYFQGNSAPDKSGLPSDRFSAERTGGSVSTLTIQRTQQEDSAVYLCASSLAPSGVTKFFGPGTRLTVL.

J is TRBJ1-6 and V is TRBV6-1, with TRBD1 matching 10 bases. Germline V gene lookup returns CDR1 MNHNS and CDR2 SASEGT. The CDR3 is made up of 13 amino acids. V lost 8 bases and J lost 14; bases outside the gene matches: 9. The CDR3 DNA sequence: TGTGCCAGCCGACGGACAGGGGGACTGTCCCTCCACTTT. It codes for CASRRTGGLSLHF.

The CDR3 bases are TGTGCCGCAAGGAGGGCAGGGTCCTACGAGCAGTACTTC. This codes for CAARRAGSYEQYF. The chain couples TRBV3-1 to TRBJ2-7; TRBD2 might be the D (6 bases). The CDR3 is 13 amino acids. Germline-derived CDR1 and CDR2 are LGHDT and YNNKEL (reference sequence). The ends were cut back, 11 bases at V and 1 base at J, with 15 bases in the middle.

The gene calls are TRBV7-2 and TRBJ1-1, with 8 nucleotides matching TRBD1. Trimming took 6 bases from V and 5 from J; bases not matched to a gene: 8. CDR3 length: 14 residues. Per the germline V gene, CDR1 is SGHTA and CDR2 is FQGNSA. The CDR3 here is CASSSDRGRTEAFF. The DNA for the CDR3 is TGTGCCAGCAGTTCCGACAGGGGACGTACTGAAGCTTTCTTT.

The gene calls are TRBV29-1 and TRBJ2-4; D remains ambiguous. Per the germline V gene, CDR1 is SQVTM and CDR2 is ANQGSEA. The CDR3 length is 14 residues. The V end was cut by 6 bases, the J end by 0 bases, with 12 bases between. The CDR3 loop is CSVQPRLAKNIQYF. Written as DNA, the CDR3 is TGCAGCGTGCAACCAAGACTAGCCAAAAACATTCAGTACTTC.

This clonotype showed up just a few times. The chain has TRBV18 and TRBJ2-2; 7 nucleotides align to TRBD1. The CDR3 spans 21 residues. The V gene end was trimmed by 4 bases and the J gene end by 0 bases; junction bases not matched to a gene: 20. Germline V lookup: CDR1 KGHSH, CDR2 LQKENI. The CDR3 DNA sequence: TGTGCCAGCTCACGTGCGGAAACGAGGGGGCGGTTCTTGTCGAACACCGGGGAGCTGTTTTTT. This translates into CASSRAETRGRFLSNTGELFF.

This clonotype was counted a few times. The chain recombines TRBV5-1 with TRBJ1-2; tentatively, D is TRBD1 (6 bases). Germline assignment: CDR1 SGHRS and CDR2 YFSETQ. The V and J ends lost 4 bases and 4 bases respectively, with 26 bases between them. CDR3 length equals 18 residues. CDR3 sequence (DNA): TGCGCCAGCAGCACTAAACCGGCGGGCCTACAGGGCCCCTATGGCTACACCTTC. Its translation is CASSTKPAGLQGPYGYTF.

This rearrangement joins TRBV18 to TRBJ2-3; D is undetermined. The germline V and J ends were trimmed by 3 bases and 5 bases, with 9 bases remaining between them. This CDR3 is built from 13 residues. Germline lookup yields CDR1 KGHSH and CDR2 LQKENI. This CDR3 is CASSPSEGDTQYF. The CDR3 DNA reads TGTGCCAGCTCACCTTCGGAAGGAGATACGCAGTATTTT.

The genes are TRBV20-1 and TRBJ2-4; D is tentatively TRBD1 or TRBD2 (5 bases each). CDR1 and CDR2 (germline): DFQATT, SNEGSKA (reference sequence). The CDR3 length is 12 residues. V lost 6 bases and J lost 8, with 14 bases in between. CDR3 loop: CSARDPTDIQYF. Written as DNA, the CDR3 is TGCAGTGCCCGGGACCCCACGGACATTCAGTACTTC.

This clonotype was picked up many times. This sequence joins TRBV7-3 and TRBJ1-1; D gene unclear. Germline values: CDR1 SGHTA, CDR2 FQGTGA. CDR3 length: 11 amino acids. V gave up 4 bases and J gave up 4 bases, with 4 bases separating them. The CDR3 DNA follows: TGTGCCAGCAGCTCCACCACTGAAGCTTTCTTT. This encodes CASSSTTEAFF.

The chain joins TRBV7-6 to TRBJ2-5, with a possible D match to TRBD2 (6 bases). The germline CDR1 and CDR2 sequences are SGHVS and FNYEAQ. The CDR3 is made up of 14 amino acids. V lost 6 bases and J 1 base, leaving 12 bases between the germline ends. This chain's CDR3 is CASRRGGVQETQYF. As DNA, the CDR3 is TGTGCCAGCAGGCGAGGAGGGGTCCAAGAGACCCAGTACTTC.

This clonotype was seen many times. This chain joins TRBV29-1 and TRBJ1-5; D ambiguous. Germline loops: CDR1 SQVTM, CDR2 ANQGSEA. The CDR3 has 13 residues. V dropped 6 bases and J dropped 3 bases, with 12 bases sitting between them. CDR3 residues: CSVYEGHNQPQHF. Here the CDR3 DNA reads TGCAGCGTCTATGAGGGCCACAATCAGCCCCAGCATTTT.

V and J are TRBV12-3 or TRBV12-4 and TRBJ2-1, with D perhaps given as TRBD1 or TRBD2 (6 bases each). V lost 7 bases to trimming and J lost 8 bases, with 12 bases between them. The CDR3 loop spans 12 amino acids. The CDR3 bases are TGTGCCAGCAATGCGAGGGGGGATGAGCAGTTCTTC. Its translation: CASNARGDEQFF.

This chain connects TRBV4-3 to TRBJ2-5; possibly TRBD1 or TRBD2 for D (5 bases each). This CDR3 is built from 13 residues. Between the trimmed V and J ends, which lost 3 bases and 5 bases, there was a span of 10 bases. Germline-derived CDR1 and CDR2 are LGHNA and YSLEER. The CDR3 DNA reads as TGCGCCAGCAGCCACGGGGCCAGGGAGACCCAGTACTTC. Its protein product is CASSHGARETQYF.

This chain joins TRBV5-1 and TRBJ2-5; 7 bases line up with TRBD2. J lost 2 bases, V lost 4 bases, and 8 bases had no gene match. This CDR3 spans 15 amino acids. From germline, CDR1 is SGHRS and CDR2 YFSETQ. The CDR3: CASSEGSAGQETQYF. The DNA for the CDR3 is TGCGCCAGCAGCGAAGGATCAGCGGGGCAAGAGACCCAGTACTTC.

This clonotype was detected only a few times. The V gene is TRBV9, the J gene TRBJ1-3, with 7 bases aligning to TRBD1. V trimming: 4 bases; J trimming: 0 bases; junction bases outside the gene matches: 4. This CDR3 spans 15 amino acids. The germline gives CDR1 SGDLS, CDR2 YYNGEE. The CDR3 is CASSRGPSSGNTIYF. The CDR3 nucleotides are TGTGCCAGCAGCAGGGGGCCCAGCTCTGGAAACACCATATATTTT. Filled out from reference TRBV9 and TRBJ1-3, the complete variable domain reads DSGVTQTPKHLITATGQRVTLRCSPRSGDLSVYWYQQSLDQGLQFLIQYYNGEERAKGNILERFSAQQFPDLHSELNLSSLELGDSALYFCASSRGPSSGNTIYFGEGSWLTVV.

This clonotype was counted once. The chain combines TRBV5-1 with TRBJ1-2, with D uncertain. Germline V gives CDR1 SGHRS, CDR2 YFSETQ. The CDR3 covers 13 residues. Trimming took 0 bases from V and 13 from J, leaving 16 bases between them. CDR3 protein: CASSLGAVVEGTF. CDR3 DNA: TGCGCCAGCAGCTTGGGGGCCGTGGTGGAAGGCACCTTC. Combining the CDR3 with reference TRBV5-1 and TRBJ1-2 gives the whole variable domain KAGVTQTPRYLIKTRGQQVTLSCSPISGHRSVSWYQQTPGQGLQFLFEYFSETQRNKGNFPGRFSGRQFSNSRSEMNVSTLELGDSALYLCASSLGAVVEGTFGSGTRLTVV.

This chain links TRBV3-1 with TRBJ2-1, with 7 bases matching TRBD2. The CDR3 length is 13 residues. The V gene's germline CDR1 is LGHDT and CDR2 YNNKEL (reference sequence). V lost 4 bases to trimming and J lost 9 bases; unmatched junction nucleotides: 6. CDR3 loop: CASSRGEGSEQFF. In nucleotides, the CDR3 is TGTGCCAGCAGCCGGGGGGAGGGGAGTGAGCAGTTCTTC.